The 31 T cell receptor beta chains below were found in one sample sequenced in a study of human T cells and chemical hapten exposure. Time point noted: pre-sensitization, week 0. The treatment was: therapeutic diphenylcyclopropenone sensitization with weekly scalp DPC. Using its own MiXCR run on the RACE reads, TCRdb lists one record per CDR3 protein. The sample has roughly 40,000 distinct CDR3 sequences, around an eighth seen once; the top ten hold 4.5% to 6%. Sample: whole blood, taken in connection with sensitization to the hapten diphenylcyclopropenone (DPC). These receptor sequences come from a woman aged 25 to 45 with alopecia areata. Some clones in this sample may be carry-over from other donors' samples.

This clonotype was found a few times. The chain recombines TRBV6-2 or TRBV6-3 with TRBJ1-4; perhaps TRBD1 as D (6 bases). This CDR3 has 14 residues. CDR1 MNHEY and CDR2 SVGEGT come from the germline V gene. Trimming took off 6 bases at V and 5 bases at J, with 13 bases between the two ends. CDR3: CASRPDRLNEKLFF. In nucleotides, the CDR3 is TGTGCCAGCAGACCGGACAGATTGAATGAAAAACTGTTTTTT.

Worth noting for this clonotype: A junction boundary mismatches the germline segment, possibly from a read error. This chain links TRBV20-1 with TRBJ1-6, with 7 positions matching TRBD1. Germline CDR1 DFQATT, CDR2 SNEGSKA (reference sequence). This CDR3 comprises 14 residues. This chain's CDR3 is CSAPSTGENSPLHF. The CDR3 coding sequence is TGCAGTGCACCCTCCACAGGGGAAAACTCACCCCTCCATTTT.

This clonotype came up a few times. One end of the junction is discordant with germline, which a read error may explain. The rearrangement links TRBV7-2 to TRBJ2-7; tentatively, D is TRBD1 or TRBD2 (6 bases each). The germline V gene has CDR1 SGHTA and CDR2 FQGNSA. The CDR3 is 13 amino acids. The CDR3 protein is CASSSRLGWGADF. Here the CDR3 DNA reads TGTGCCAGCAGCTCCCGACTTGGGTGGGGGGCTGACTTC.

This clonotype was seen a handful of times. The chain couples TRBV20-1 to TRBJ2-7; 8 nucleotides match TRBD2. This CDR3 contains 16 residues. The germline V gene has CDR1 DFQATT and CDR2 SNEGSKA (reference sequence). Germline trimming cut 1 base from V and 0 bases from J; bases unmatched to any gene: 8. The CDR3 region is CSARGRGAQFSYEQYF. As DNA, the CDR3 is TGCAGTGCTAGAGGGCGGGGGGCCCAATTCTCCTACGAGCAGTACTTC.

This clonotype was counted only a few times. J is TRBJ2-1 and V is TRBV7-6; TRBD1 is a possible D gene (6 bases). Germline V CDR1 and CDR2: SGHVS, FNYEAQ. The CDR3 runs 16 residues. V was trimmed by 5 bases and J by 9 bases, leaving 23 bases between them. The DNA for the CDR3 is TGTGCCAGCAGCGAACAACCGGGACAAGTAGTTAGTGAGCAGTTCTTC. Translated: CASSEQPGQVVSEQFF.

The rearrangement links TRBV6-6 to TRBJ2-3; TRBD2 agrees at 13 bases. The germline gives CDR1 MNHNY, CDR2 SVGAGI (reference sequence). The CDR3 has 15 amino acids. Unmatched junction bases numbered 7, after V lost 7 bases and J lost 6 bases. The CDR3 loop is CASNPLAGGPDTQYF. CDR3 nucleotide sequence: TGTGCCAGCAACCCACTAGCGGGAGGGCCTGATACGCAGTATTTT.

This clonotype has a count of ten or more. The chain is built from TRBV7-2 and TRBJ2-5; D is perhaps TRBD2 (6 bases). Germline assignment: CDR1 SGHTA and CDR2 FQGNSA. Trimming stripped 2 bases from V and 4 bases from J, with 17 bases between. The CDR3 is 16 amino acids. The CDR3 is CASSLSSPGVLETQYF. DNA for the CDR3: TGTGCCAGCAGCTTATCGTCTCCGGGAGTGTTAGAGACCCAGTACTTC. Using reference TRBV7-2 and TRBJ2-5 for the parts outside the CDR3, the full variable domain is GAGVSQSPSNKVTEKGKDVELRCDPISGHTALYWYRQSLGQGLEFLIYFQGNSAPDKSGLPSDRFSAERTGGSVSTLTIQRTQQEDSAVYLCASSLSSPGVLETQYFGPGTRLLVL.

This clonotype was counted only a few times. The rearrangement links TRBV7-8 to TRBJ2-5, with TRBD1 matching over 7 bases. V lost 5 bases to trimming and J lost 1 base; unmatched junction nucleotides: 7. Germline V lookup: CDR1 SGHVS, CDR2 FQNEAQ. CDR3 length equals 15 residues. The DNA for the CDR3 is TGTGCCAGCAGCCGGAACAGGGGCCGCCAAGAGACCCAGTACTTC. Residues: CASSRNRGRQETQYF.

This clonotype showed up just a few times. V is TRBV5-4 and J is TRBJ2-5; 7 nucleotides line up with TRBD2. Germline CDR1 SGHNT, CDR2 YYREEE (reference sequence). The J segment lost 3 bases and the V segment lost 4 bases, leaving 9 bases of the junction unmatched. CDR3 size: 15 residues. The CDR3 nucleotides read TGTGCCAGCAGCCCAACCCTAGCGGAAGAAGAGACCCAGTACTTC. The encoded protein is CASSPTLAEEETQYF.

This chain connects TRBV5-1 to TRBJ2-1; D may be TRBD1 or TRBD2 (6 bases each). CDR1 is SGHRS, CDR2 YFSETQ, per germline. There are 16 residues in the CDR3. V lost 1 base and J 6 bases, leaving 17 bases between the germline ends. DNA for the CDR3: TGCGCCAGCAGCTTGTTCACTAGCCTCAGGGGCAATGAGCAGTTCTTC. Encoded protein: CASSLFTSLRGNEQFF.

This clonotype has a handful of counts. The V gene is TRBV18, the J gene TRBJ1-1; a weak D match, TRBD1 (6 bases). Trimming removed 3 bases from V and 7 bases from J, with 21 bases in between. The CDR3 is 16 amino acids. The germline V gene has CDR1 KGHSH and CDR2 LQKENI. This CDR3 is CASSPLMGRGFDEAFF. The CDR3 DNA reads as TGTGCCAGCTCACCCCTGATGGGCAGGGGATTTGATGAAGCTTTCTTT.

This clonotype showed up many times. This chain connects TRBV11-2 to TRBJ1-1; D uncertain. The germline V gene encodes CDR1 SGHAT and CDR2 FQNNGV. This CDR3 contains 12 residues. V lost 2 bases and J lost 11, with 12 bases in between. The CDR3 coding sequence is TGTGCCAGCAGCTTAAGTGTGAGGTCCGCTTTCTTT. This sequence encodes CASSLSVRSAFF. Supplemented by reference TRBV11-2 and TRBJ1-1, the full variable domain reads EAGVAQSPRYKIIEKRQSVAFWCNPISGHATLYWYQQILGQGPKLLIQFQNNGVVDDSQLPKDRFSAERLKGVDSTLKIQPAKLEDSAVYLCASSLSVRSAFFGQGTRLTVV.

A few counts support this clonotype. CDR3 in DNA: TGTGCCAGAGAAGGGAATCAGCCCCAGCATTTT. As protein: CAREGNQPQHF. The chain links TRBV6-5 to TRBJ1-5; D not certain. Trimming pared 9 bases from V and 4 bases from J, leaving 7 bases between. The CDR3 extends over 11 amino acids. The V gene's germline CDR1 is MNHEY and CDR2 SVGAGI.

In its sample, this clonotype was seen a few times. One end of the junction is discordant with germline, which a read error may explain. The chain recombines TRBV2 with TRBJ2-5, with a tentative D call TRBD2 (6 bases). This CDR3 has 13 amino acids. CDR1 and CDR2 from the germline V gene are SNHLY and FYNNEI. The CDR3 DNA is TGTGCCAATCATCGGGACTCACAAGACACCCAGTACTTC. This sequence encodes CANHRDSQDTQYF.

This chain uses TRBV29-1 with TRBJ2-1, with a tentative D call TRBD1 (5 bases). The CDR3 consists of 11 residues. Germline CDR1 SQVTM, CDR2 ANQGSEA. V was shortened by 6 bases and J by 8 bases, with 11 bases between the two germline ends. The CDR3 bases are TGCAGCGTCAGGGTATACGATGAGCAGTTCTTC. Translation: CSVRVYDEQFF.

This sequence joins TRBV5-1 and TRBJ2-6, with D tentatively TRBD1 (6 bases). The CDR3 has 17 amino acids. Trimming stripped 4 bases from V and 0 bases from J, with 14 bases between. The germline V gene encodes CDR1 SGHRS and CDR2 YFSETQ. CDR3 coding DNA: TGCGCCAGCAGCGCCCGGACAGCCCTCTCTGGGGCCAACGTCCTGACTTTC. The encoded protein is CASSARTALSGANVLTF.

Only a few counts were recorded for this clonotype. V is TRBV7-2 and J is TRBJ2-1; no clear D. Germline V CDR1 and CDR2: SGHTA, FQGNSA. The CDR3 covers 16 residues. V shed 0 bases and J shed 2 bases, with 11 bases lying between them. CDR3 loop: CASSLAQPRTYNEQFF. The CDR3 DNA follows: TGTGCCAGCAGCTTAGCGCAGCCTCGCACCTACAATGAGCAGTTCTTC.

This clonotype has more than one count but fewer than ten. This chain uses TRBV6-5 with TRBJ2-5; 11 bases are a match to TRBD2. Germline assignment: CDR1 MNHEY and CDR2 SVGAGI. This CDR3 contains 15 residues. The J segment lost 8 bases and the V segment lost 4 bases, leaving 9 bases of the junction unmatched. The DNA of the CDR3 is TGTGCCAGCAGTTTTACTAGCGGGAGTTTCCCAACCCAGTACTTC. Its translation is CASSFTSGSFPTQYF.

This clonotype occurred a few times. V gene TRBV6-2 or TRBV6-3 combines with J gene TRBJ2-2, with D possibly being TRBD1 (5 bases). V was clipped by 6 bases and J by 4 bases, with 12 bases between them. Germline lookup yields CDR1 MNHEY and CDR2 SVGEGT. The CDR3 totals 14 residues. CDR3 DNA sequence: TGTGCCAGCAGGGGGCAACCGGGCACCGGGGAGCTGTTTTTT. This encodes CASRGQPGTGELFF.

The sample holds many counts of this clonotype. This rearrangement joins TRBV28 to TRBJ1-5; D may be TRBD1 (5 bases). V was cut by 6 bases and J by 1 base, with 13 bases left in between. Germline V gives CDR1 MDHEN, CDR2 SYDVKM. The CDR3 has 15 amino acids. The chain's CDR3 is CASSRKGISNQPQHF. The DNA of the CDR3 is TGTGCCAGCAGCCGCAAGGGGATAAGCAATCAGCCCCAGCATTTT.

This clonotype was observed at least ten times. CDR3 loop: CASSDFVAGRDSPLHF. DNA of the CDR3: TGTGCCAGCAGTGATTTCGTCGCAGGTCGGGACTCACCCCTCCACTTT. The chain employs TRBV2 and TRBJ1-6; D is perhaps TRBD1 (5 bases). Germline CDR1 is SNHLY and CDR2 is FYNNEI. The CDR3 contains 16 residues. V was pared by 3 bases and J by 10 bases, with 19 bases between.

In this sample, this clonotype turned up many times. The V call is TRBV5-1, the J call TRBJ1-1; TRBD1 is a possible D gene (5 bases). V lost 0 bases to trimming and J lost 1 base, with 10 bases between them. The CDR3 runs 15 residues. Looked up from germline, CDR1 is SGHRS and CDR2 is YFSETQ. The CDR3 nucleotides read TGCGCCAGCAGCTTGGGGGGGACTCAGAACACTGAAGCTTTCTTT. Translated: CASSLGGTQNTEAFF.

This clonotype has ten or more counts. The chain combines TRBV4-3 with TRBJ1-5; maybe TRBD1 (6 bases). CDR1 is LGHNA and CDR2 is YSLEER in the germline V gene. The CDR3 sequence is 15 residues long. With 3 bases removed from V and 7 bases from J, the gap between germline ends came to 16 bases. The CDR3 spells CASSQGRGGAQPQHF. CDR3 DNA sequence: TGCGCCAGCAGCCAGGGGAGGGGGGGCGCGCAGCCCCAGCATTTT.

This clonotype appeared a few times. The genes are TRBV28 and TRBJ2-1; tentatively, D is TRBD2 (6 bases). The CDR3 covers 12 residues. V lost 3 bases, J lost 7 bases, and 7 bases lay in between. CDR1 MDHEN and CDR2 SYDVKM come from the germline V gene. The CDR3 bases are TGTGCCAGCAGTTTCGGGAGAAATGAGCAGTTCTTC. It translates to CASSFGRNEQFF.

This clonotype was recorded many times. The gene calls are TRBV10-3 and TRBJ2-7, with D possibly being TRBD2 (5 bases). Germline V lookup: CDR1 ENHRY, CDR2 SYGVKD. The V end lost 3 bases, the J end lost 7 bases, and 13 bases lay between the germline ends. This CDR3 has 13 amino acids. This CDR3 reads CAISESDLREQYF. The CDR3 DNA reads as TGTGCCATCAGTGAATCGGACTTGAGAGAGCAGTACTTC.

This clonotype has a count of ten or more. The chain employs TRBV28 and TRBJ1-2, with TRBD1 matching over 9 bases. Per the germline V gene, CDR1 is MDHEN and CDR2 is SYDVKM. The V gene end was trimmed by 5 bases and the J gene end by 8 bases; junction bases not matched to a gene: 9. This CDR3 has 14 residues. The CDR3 sequence: CASSPGTGTVGYTF. The CDR3, as DNA: TGTGCCAGCAGTCCGGGGACAGGGACCGTCGGCTACACCTTC.

In this sample, this clonotype turned up many times. The V call is TRBV6-5, the J call TRBJ2-7; the D gene is possibly TRBD2 (6 bases). Germline V gives CDR1 MNHEY, CDR2 SVGAGI. The CDR3 contains 16 residues. V was pared by 6 bases and J by 6 bases, with 24 bases between. Here the CDR3 reads CASSLLRLRERGEQYF. DNA for the CDR3: TGTGCCAGCAGCCTTCTTAGGTTACGGGAGCGCGGCGAGCAGTACTTC.

This clonotype was recorded many times. The chain uses TRBV10-2 and TRBJ1-6, with D maybe TRBD1 (5 bases). Germline V gives CDR1 WSHSY, CDR2 SAAADI. The CDR3 totals 13 residues. V was cut by 7 bases and J by 9 bases, with 13 bases left in between. The CDR3 loop reads CASTTGLGSPLHF. CDR3 bases: TGCGCCAGCACTACAGGTCTCGGTTCACCCCTCCACTTT.

The rearrangement joins TRBV7-2 to TRBJ2-3; 14 bases line up with TRBD2. CDR1 is SGHTA, CDR2 FQGNSA, per germline. V was clipped by 8 bases and J by 2 bases; unmatched bases: 6. The CDR3 loop spans 16 amino acids. CDR3 bases: TGTGCCAGCGGACTAGCGGGAGGCGCCTCCACAGATACGCAGTATTTT. Protein product: CASGLAGGASTDTQYF.

This clonotype was observed a handful of times. The rearrangement uses TRBV28 and TRBJ1-6; 8 bases are a match to TRBD1. Germline V gives CDR1 MDHEN, CDR2 SYDVKM. This CDR3 is 14 amino acids long. The trim removed 7 bases at V and 9 bases at J, leaving 8 bases unmatched. CDR3 in amino acids: CASTLGQGGSPLHF. For the CDR3, the DNA is TGTGCCAGCACCCTCGGACAGGGCGGTTCACCCCTCCACTTT. Using reference TRBV28 and TRBJ1-6 for the parts outside the CDR3, the full variable domain is DVKVTQSSRYLVKRTGEKVFLECVQDMDHENMFWYRQDPGLGLRLIYFSYDVKMKEKGDIPEGYSVSREKKERFSLILESASTNQTSMYLCASTLGQGGSPLHFGNGTRLTVT.

This clonotype occurred many times. The chain is built from TRBV20-1 and TRBJ2-5; 7 bases match TRBD1. V shed 5 bases, J shed 2 bases, and the junction held 8 bases outside the gene matches. The CDR3 sequence is 14 residues long. Germline V gene lookup returns CDR1 DFQATT and CDR2 SNEGSKA (reference sequence). The CDR3, as DNA: TGCAGTGCTCGTTTTGACAGGGCTCAAGAGACCCAGTACTTC. Its protein product is CSARFDRAQETQYF.